This TCR beta chain was identified in a study of a mutant IDH1 vaccine in newly diagnosed glioma (dated by TCRdb to the early 2020s). A note on the overall study: Of the roughly 32 patients who were treated, around 60% were male and around 38% were female, and the mean age was about 40 years. Before enrollment, patients had received standard therapy of radiotherapy alone, temozolomide alone, or radiochemotherapy with temozolomide; most received the combination. Longitudinal TCRB deep sequencing was performed for roughly 25 treated patients wherever samples were available for exploratory analyses. Six visits were used for peripheral blood collection: V03 (baseline), V05, V07, V10, V12 and V13.

In regard to this clone: Its cognate antigen has yet to be identified. Within one base of it there is no much larger clone, and no base qualities were kept.

What this sample's time point label stands for: baseline, week 1 (first vaccination visit). The label giving this sample's treatment or condition can be read as: pre-vaccination baseline after standard-of-care therapy. Newly diagnosed WHO grade 3 or 4 IDH1-mutant astrocytomas showing loss of nuclear ATRX were present in the donors. The samples were drawn from NOA16, a multicentre, single-arm, open-label phase I trial in Germany that tested a mutant IDH1 peptide vaccine in humans for the first time. Visit V03 blood draws served as the baseline sample for immunogenicity testing. The DNeasy Blood and Tissue Kit was used to extract genomic DNA from EDTA blood for TCRB sequencing. Results the study describes overall, beyond this receptor: It was noted by the authors that analyses of patient blood samples could not be reproduced owing to sample limitations. Across multiple MHC alleles, vaccine-induced immune responses were seen in around 94% of patients. No apparent relationship was observed between pseudoprogression and alterations in the top peripheral T cell clonotypes detected by TCRB sequencing. PBMC samples for TCRB deep sequencing were selected based on availability.

V is trimmed back by 2 bases and J by 5 bases, and the junction contains 6 bases that no gene match accounts for. From its cysteine to its phenylalanine, the CDR3 spans 15 amino acids. Kept here is only the CDR3 DNA, which spans 45 bases and is read in frame from base 1. CDR1 and CDR2 were assigned from the germline V gene as MNHNS and SASEGT. The library was built by means of the immunoSEQ multiplex PCR assay. Following the manufacturer's protocol, the hsTCRB Kit was used to amplify rearranged TCR beta chain sequences. Sequencing of TCRB libraries was carried out on an Illumina MiSeq. For the original study's pipeline: The kit vendor's proprietary platform handled demultiplexing, trimming and gene mapping. Entries here come from immuneACCESS through TCRdb and include only in-frame sequences with V and J called. Some clones fail to appear in such tables; in the studies checked, an unresolved V gene covers under half of the shortfall, and the cause of the remainder is unknown. For V, J and clone size, that table is used; D and trimming come from the DNA. Within this sample are over 25,000 clones, with less than 90% of them counted one time only. Over 4% of the sample is in the top ten clones.

Specimen: PBMCs, collected from a glioma patient treated with radiotherapy, temozolomide or both. Recombination joined TRBV6-1 with TRBJ1-1; TRBD1 matches 9 bases in the middle. The clonotype originates from a woman in her 40s with glioma. The CDR3 reads as follows: CASSEQQGAETEAFF. At the DNA level, the sequence is TGTGCCAGCAGTGAACAACAGGGGGCTGAGACTGAAGCTTTCTTT.